Here is one TCR beta chain with its context. As yet, its antigen is unknown. These data originate in a study of T-cell reconstitution after alpha-beta-depleted transplantation in children. Study-wide findings and caveats: The origin of high day-60 TCRbeta diversity in some patients lay in surviving recipient T cells and thymic progenitors. Expanded graft clones numbering several hundred reportedly gave rise to alpha-beta T cells about two months after transplant.

Germline CDR1 is SQVTM and CDR2 is ANQGSEA. The germline V and J ends were trimmed by 1 base and 3 bases, with 13 bases remaining between them. CDR3 length: 14 amino acids. Preparation of the TCRbeta library involved a method that used unique molecular identifiers. TCRdb re-analysed the PCR reads in MiXCR, keeping a single row per CDR3 protein. The profile covers hundreds of thousands of distinct CDR3 sequences, with roughly 13% appearing a single time and 0.79% taken by the ten largest. The sequenced sample was PBMCs, obtained before TCRalphabeta/CD19-depleted stem cell transplant. The receptor's source is a girl between 2 and 10 years old with congenital amegakaryocytic thrombocytopenia, due to receive a stem cell transplant. The V and J genes are TRBV29-1 and TRBJ2-7, with unresolved D. The CDR3 is CSVEAGQLGYEQYF. The DNA for the CDR3 is TGCAGCGTTGAAGCTGGGCAGTTGGGCTACGAGCAGTACTTC.